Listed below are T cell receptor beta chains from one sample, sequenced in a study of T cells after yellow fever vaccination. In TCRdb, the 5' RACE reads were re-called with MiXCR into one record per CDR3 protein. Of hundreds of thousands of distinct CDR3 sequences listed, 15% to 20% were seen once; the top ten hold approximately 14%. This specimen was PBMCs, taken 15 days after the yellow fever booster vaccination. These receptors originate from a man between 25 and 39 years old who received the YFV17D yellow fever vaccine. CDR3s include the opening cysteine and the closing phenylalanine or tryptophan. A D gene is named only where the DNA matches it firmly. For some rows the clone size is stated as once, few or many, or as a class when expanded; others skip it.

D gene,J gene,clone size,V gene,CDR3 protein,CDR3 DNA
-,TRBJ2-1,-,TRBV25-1,CASARGVARYNEQFF,TGTGCCAGCGCCAGAGGAGTGGCCCGTTACAATGAGCAGTTCTTC
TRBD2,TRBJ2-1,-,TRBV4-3,CASSQDRGGSFYNEQFF,TGCGCCAGCAGCCAAGATCGGGGAGGGTCATTCTACAATGAGCAGTTCTTC
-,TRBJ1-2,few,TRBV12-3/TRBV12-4,CASSPTGLYGYTF,TGTGCCAGCAGCCCGACAGGCCTCTATGGCTACACCTTC
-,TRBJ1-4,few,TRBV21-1,CASSETTGLVPRRDEKLFF,TGTGCCAGCAGCGAAACGACAGGGCTTGTACCAAGGAGAGATGAAAAACTGTTTTTT
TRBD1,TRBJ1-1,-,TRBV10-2,CASRTGTVNTEAFF,TGCGCCAGCAGGACCGGGACAGTGAACACTGAAGCTTTCTTT
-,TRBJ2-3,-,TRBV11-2,CASSHDTDTQYF,TGTGCCAGCAGCCATGACACAGATACGCAGTATTTT
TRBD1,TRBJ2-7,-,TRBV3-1,CASSQEDRGGLRQYF,TGTGCCAGCAGCCAAGAGGACAGGGGGGGCTTAAGGCAGTACTTC
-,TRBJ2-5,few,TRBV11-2,CASSAHRVETQYF,TGTGCCAGCAGCGCACACAGGGTGGAGACCCAGTACTTC
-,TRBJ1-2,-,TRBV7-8,CASSPGREDGYTF,TGTGCCAGCAGCCCGGGACGGGAGGATGGCTACACCTTC
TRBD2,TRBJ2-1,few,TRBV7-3,CASSLQSSGTNEQFF,TGTGCCAGCAGCTTACAGTCTAGCGGTACGAATGAGCAGTTCTTC
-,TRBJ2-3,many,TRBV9,CASSVAGGPVDTQYF,TGTGCCAGCAGCGTAGCGGGCGGCCCAGTAGATACGCAGTATTTT
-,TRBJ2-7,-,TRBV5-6,CASSLVSLYEQYF,TGTGCCAGCAGCTTGGTAAGCCTCTACGAGCAGTACTTC
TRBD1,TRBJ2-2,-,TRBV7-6,CASSSPGGAYNTGELFF,TGTGCCAGCAGCTCCCCAGGGGGCGCATATAACACCGGGGAGCTGTTTTTT
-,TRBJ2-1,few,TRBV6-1,CASSPRQSDNEQFF,TGTGCCAGCAGTCCACGACAGTCAGACAATGAGCAGTTCTTC
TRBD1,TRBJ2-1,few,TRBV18,CASSPSRQGARHEQFF,TGTGCCAGCTCACCATCCAGACAGGGGGCGAGGCATGAGCAGTTCTTC
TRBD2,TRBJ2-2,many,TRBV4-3,CASSQGTSGNTGELFF,TGCGCCAGCAGCCAGGGGACTAGCGGGAACACCGGGGAGCTGTTTTTT
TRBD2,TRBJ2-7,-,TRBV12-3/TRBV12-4,CASRSGTSGDYEQYF,TGTGCCAGCAGATCCGGGACTAGCGGCGACTACGAGCAGTACTTC
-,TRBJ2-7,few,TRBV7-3,CASSFEPNYEQYF,TGTGCCAGCAGCTTTGAACCGAACTACGAGCAGTACTTC
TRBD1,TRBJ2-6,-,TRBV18,CASSPDRVWANVLTF,TGTGCCAGCTCACCGGACAGGGTCTGGGCCAACGTCCTGACTTTC
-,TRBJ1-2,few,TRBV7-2,CASSLEATAFGYTF,TGTGCCAGCAGCTTAGAGGCGACCGCTTTTGGCTACACCTTC
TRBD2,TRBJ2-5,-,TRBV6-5,CASSYGLAALSDQETQYF,TGTGCCAGCAGTTACGGACTAGCGGCCTTATCGGACCAAGAGACCCAGTACTTC
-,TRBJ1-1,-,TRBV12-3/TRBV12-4,CASSLPSKAFF,TGTGCCAGCAGTCTCCCTTCGAAAGCTTTCTTT
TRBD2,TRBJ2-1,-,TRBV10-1,CASSLGLTSEQFF,TGCGCCAGCAGCTTGGGACTAACCAGTGAGCAGTTCTTC
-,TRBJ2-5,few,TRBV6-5,CASSFSPGSGGTQYF,TGTGCCAGCAGTTTTAGTCCGGGGTCCGGCGGGACCCAGTACTTC
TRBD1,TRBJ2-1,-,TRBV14,CASSQRPGQGFNEQFF,TGTGCCAGCAGCCAACGACCGGGACAGGGTTTCAATGAGCAGTTCTTC
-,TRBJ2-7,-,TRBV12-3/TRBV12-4,CASSFGTGYEQYF,TGTGCCAGCAGTTTCGGGACGGGCTACGAGCAGTACTTC
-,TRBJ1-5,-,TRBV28,CASHDQPQHF,TGTGCCAGCCATGATCAGCCCCAGCATTTT
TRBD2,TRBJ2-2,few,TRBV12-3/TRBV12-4,CASSFRSLRETTGELFF,TGTGCCAGCAGTTTCAGGTCCTTGCGGGAGACCACCGGGGAGCTGTTTTTT
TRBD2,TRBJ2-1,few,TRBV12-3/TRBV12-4,CASTLAGTSGYNEQFF,TGTGCCAGCACCTTGGCCGGGACTAGCGGTTACAATGAGCAGTTCTTC
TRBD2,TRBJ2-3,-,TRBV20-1,CSATGLAGDQDTQYF,TGCAGTGCTACCGGACTAGCGGGAGACCAGGATACGCAGTATTTT
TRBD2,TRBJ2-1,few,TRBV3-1,CASSQKRENEQFF,TGTGCCAGCAGCCAAAAGCGGGAGAATGAGCAGTTCTTC
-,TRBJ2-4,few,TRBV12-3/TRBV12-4,CASSPSDGGPRLGQYF,TGTGCCAGCAGTCCGTCGGACGGAGGCCCAAGATTGGGTCAGTACTTC
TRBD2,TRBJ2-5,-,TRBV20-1,CSARDTGGWIQETQYF,TGCAGTGCTAGAGACACGGGAGGGTGGATCCAAGAGACCCAGTACTTC
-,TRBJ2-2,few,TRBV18,CASSPELKIDTGELFF,TGTGCCAGCTCACCAGAGCTGAAAATCGACACCGGGGAGCTGTTTTTT
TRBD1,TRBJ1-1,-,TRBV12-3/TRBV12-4,CASSLRQGLEAFF,TGTGCCAGCAGTTTACGACAGGGCCTTGAAGCTTTCTTT
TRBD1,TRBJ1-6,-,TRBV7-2,CASSSRGGTGFEPLHF,TGTGCCAGCAGCTCCCGAGGGGGGACAGGGTTTGAACCCCTCCACTTT
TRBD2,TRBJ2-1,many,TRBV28,CARNGTSGRAFF,TGTGCCAGAAACGGGACTAGCGGGAGGGCCTTCTTC